This TCR beta chain originates from a study of blood T cells in healthy people across ages. As for this clonotype: The antigen is not known.

The V gene's germline CDR1 is LNHNV and CDR2 YYDKDF (reference sequence). The ends lost 9 bases at V and 8 bases at J; junction bases unmatched: 12. CDR3 size: 14 residues. Study-level points and caveats: More naive CD4+ cells and higher diversity marked long-lived donors relative to aged donors.

Healthy Caucasian individuals from Russia aged about 6 to 95 were enrolled as donors. Using a J-beta primer mix together with a sample-barcoded 5' primer, a second PCR was run for roughly 6 to 11 cycles. Carrying 12 random nucleotides, a template-switch adaptor labeled each individual cDNA molecule. One entry per CDR3 protein results from TCRdb running MiXCR on the 5' RACE reads. The table records hundreds of thousands of distinct CDR3 sequences, roughly 56% of them present only once. V and J are TRBV15 and TRBJ1-4, with 7 bases aligning to TRBD1. The sequenced sample was blood. The sequence derives from a man between 35 and 55 years old in good health. In DNA form, the CDR3 reads TGTGCCACACTCCGAGGGGGCTTAGGGGAAAAACTGTTTTTT. Translation gives CATLRGGLGEKLFF.